This TCR beta chain is from a study of blood T cell repertoires in COVID-19. Study as a whole: Whether acute or convalescent, the COVID-19 samples came from the United States, Italy and Spain.

CDR1 and CDR2 from the germline V gene are SGHKS and YYEKEE (reference sequence). The J segment lost 6 bases and the V segment lost 5 bases, leaving 13 bases of the junction unmatched. CDR3 length: 16 residues. Original methodology: Amplified reference gene primers provided the basis for estimating nucleated cell counts. Assay: immunoSEQ multiplex PCR; the TCRdb copy retains only in-frame clones and omits some. V, J and clone size are those of that table, while D and trimming were read from the DNA. The sample lists roughly 240,000 clones; about 80% were seen once. The source of this sequence is a woman aged 80 or older with acute or convalescent COVID-19. The material sequenced was peripheral blood. The chain has TRBV5-5 and TRBJ2-1; 8 bases agree with TRBD1. CDR3 in amino acids: CASRVQAGTGSNEQFF. CDR3 nucleotides: TGTGCCAGCAGAGTTCAGGCCGGGACAGGAAGCAATGAGCAGTTCTTC. The full variable domain, in which reference TRBV5-5 and TRBJ2-1 provide the parts outside the CDR3, is DAGVTQSPTHLIKTRGQQVTLRCSPISGHKSVSWYQQVLGQGPQFIFQYYEKEERGRGNFPDRFSARQFPNYSSELNVNALLLGDSALYLCASRVQAGTGSNEQFFGPGTRLTVL.